The TCR beta chain under discussion was sequenced for a study of cytomegalovirus exposure and HLA in healthy donors. Study results and limitations: Prior analysis indicated that the majority of TCR beta V segments exhibited productivity approximately 87% or approximately 30% of the time.

Researchers ran the PCR with 60 Vbeta and 13 Jbeta primers. Sequenced by immunoSEQ multiplex PCR; TCRdb stores in-frame clones only, minus some. The table lists approximately 160,000 clones, about three fifths of them singletons. In its sample, this clone was seen a few times. The antigen is undetermined. CDR1 is SGHRS, CDR2 YFSETQ, per germline. The germline V and J ends were trimmed by 6 bases and 5 bases, with 16 bases remaining between them. The CDR3 extends over 14 amino acids. The source material was PBMCs. J is TRBJ2-3 and V is TRBV5-1; maybe TRBD1 (6 bases). The source of this sequence is a woman aged 25-40 years in good health and CMV-seropositive. CDR3 region: CASTPQGFIDTQYF. The DNA for the CDR3 is TGCGCCAGCACCCCTCAGGGGTTTATAGATACGCAGTATTTT.